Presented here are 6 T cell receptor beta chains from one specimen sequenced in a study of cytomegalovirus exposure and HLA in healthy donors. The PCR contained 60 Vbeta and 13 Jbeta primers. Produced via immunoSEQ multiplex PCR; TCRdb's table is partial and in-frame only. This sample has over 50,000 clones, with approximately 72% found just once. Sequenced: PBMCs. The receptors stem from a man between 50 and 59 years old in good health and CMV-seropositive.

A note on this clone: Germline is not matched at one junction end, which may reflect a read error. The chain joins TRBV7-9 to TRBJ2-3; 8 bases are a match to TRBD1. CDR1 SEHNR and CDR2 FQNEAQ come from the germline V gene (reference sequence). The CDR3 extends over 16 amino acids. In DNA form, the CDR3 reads TGTTCCAGCAGCTCATCCGGGACAGGTCGCACAGATACGCAGTATTTT. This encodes CSSSSSGTGRTDTQYF.

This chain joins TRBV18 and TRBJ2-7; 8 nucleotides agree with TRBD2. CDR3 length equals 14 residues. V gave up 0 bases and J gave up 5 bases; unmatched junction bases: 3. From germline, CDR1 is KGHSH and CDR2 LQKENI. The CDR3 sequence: CASSPPTSGNEQYF. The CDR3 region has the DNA TGTGCCAGCTCACCACCCACTAGCGGCAACGAGCAGTACTTC.

CDR3 amino acids: CASSRRGTAPYEQYF. DNA for the CDR3: TGTGCCAGCAGCCGTCGGGGGACAGCCCCCTACGAGCAGTACTTC. The V gene is TRBV7-9, the J gene TRBJ2-7; perhaps TRBD1 as D (7 bases). In germline, CDR1 is SEHNR, CDR2 FQNEAQ (reference sequence). Trimming stripped 5 bases from V and 2 bases from J, with 16 bases between. This CDR3 contains 15 residues.

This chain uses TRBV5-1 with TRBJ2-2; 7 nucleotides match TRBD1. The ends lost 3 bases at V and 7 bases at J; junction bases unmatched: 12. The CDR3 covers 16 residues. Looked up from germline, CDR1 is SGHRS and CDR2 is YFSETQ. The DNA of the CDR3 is TGCGCCAGCAGCTCAGTAGGGGGCATAAAACACGGGGAGCTGTTTTTT. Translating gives CASSSVGGIKHGELFF.

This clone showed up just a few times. CDR3 nucleotides: TGTGCCAGCAGCTTTGACACAGGGTACGGTCTCCGTCTGACTGAAGCTTTCTTT. Translation gives CASSFDTGYGLRLTEAFF. The gene calls are TRBV7-2 and TRBJ1-1, with D possibly TRBD1 on 6 matching bases. Germline V gene sequence: CDR1 SGHTA, CDR2 FQGNSA. This CDR3 is built from 18 residues. The V and J ends lost 3 bases and 5 bases respectively, with 25 bases between them.

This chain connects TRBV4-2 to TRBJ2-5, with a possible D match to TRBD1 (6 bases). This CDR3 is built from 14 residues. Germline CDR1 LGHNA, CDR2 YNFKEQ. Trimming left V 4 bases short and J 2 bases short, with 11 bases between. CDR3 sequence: CASSPGQSQETQYF. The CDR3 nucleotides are TGTGCCAGCAGCCCCGGACAGAGTCAAGAGACCCAGTACTTC.